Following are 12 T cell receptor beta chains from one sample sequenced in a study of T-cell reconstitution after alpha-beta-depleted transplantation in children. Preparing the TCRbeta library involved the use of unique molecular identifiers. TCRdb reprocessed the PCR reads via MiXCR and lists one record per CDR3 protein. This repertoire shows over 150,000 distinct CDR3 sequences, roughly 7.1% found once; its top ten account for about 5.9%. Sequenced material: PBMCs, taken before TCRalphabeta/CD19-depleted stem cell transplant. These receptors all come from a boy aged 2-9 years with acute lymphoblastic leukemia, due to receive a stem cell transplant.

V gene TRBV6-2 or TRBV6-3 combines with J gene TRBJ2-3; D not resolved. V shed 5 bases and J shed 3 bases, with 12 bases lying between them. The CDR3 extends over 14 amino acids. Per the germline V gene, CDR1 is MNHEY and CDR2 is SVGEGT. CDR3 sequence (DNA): TGTGCCAGCAGTCCTAGTAAGGTGACAGATACGCAGTATTTT. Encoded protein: CASSPSKVTDTQYF.

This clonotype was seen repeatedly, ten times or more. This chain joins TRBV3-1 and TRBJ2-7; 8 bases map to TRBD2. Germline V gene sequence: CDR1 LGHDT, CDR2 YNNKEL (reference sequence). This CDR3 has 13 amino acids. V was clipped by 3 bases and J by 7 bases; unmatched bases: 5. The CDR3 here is CASSQGTSEEQYF. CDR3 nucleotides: TGTGCCAGCAGCCAGGGGACTAGTGAAGAGCAGTACTTC.

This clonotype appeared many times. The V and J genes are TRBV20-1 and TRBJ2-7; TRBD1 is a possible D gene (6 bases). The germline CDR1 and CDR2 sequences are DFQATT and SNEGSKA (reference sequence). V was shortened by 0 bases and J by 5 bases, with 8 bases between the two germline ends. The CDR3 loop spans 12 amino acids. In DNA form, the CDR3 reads TGCAGTGCTAGAGACACAGGGCACGAGCAGTACTTC. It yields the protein CSARDTGHEQYF.

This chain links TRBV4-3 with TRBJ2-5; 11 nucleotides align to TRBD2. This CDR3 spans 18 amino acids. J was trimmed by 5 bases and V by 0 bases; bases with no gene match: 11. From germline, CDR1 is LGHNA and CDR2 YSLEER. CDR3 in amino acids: CASSQETLAGGEVETQYF. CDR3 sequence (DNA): TGCGCCAGCAGCCAAGAAACCCTAGCGGGGGGTGAGGTGGAGACCCAGTACTTC.

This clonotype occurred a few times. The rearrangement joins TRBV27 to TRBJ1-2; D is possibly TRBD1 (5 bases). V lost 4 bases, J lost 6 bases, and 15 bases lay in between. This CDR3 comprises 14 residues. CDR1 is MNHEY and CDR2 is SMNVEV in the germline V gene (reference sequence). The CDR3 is CASSYTPRGDGYTF. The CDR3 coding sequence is TGTGCCAGCAGTTATACACCGAGGGGAGATGGCTACACCTTC.

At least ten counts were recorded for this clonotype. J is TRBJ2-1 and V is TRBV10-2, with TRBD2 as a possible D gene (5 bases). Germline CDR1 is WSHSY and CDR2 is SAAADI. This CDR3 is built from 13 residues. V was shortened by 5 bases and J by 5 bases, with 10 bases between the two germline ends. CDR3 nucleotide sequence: TGCGCCAGCAGTAGCGGACCCAACAATGAGCAGTTCTTC. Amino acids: CASSSGPNNEQFF.

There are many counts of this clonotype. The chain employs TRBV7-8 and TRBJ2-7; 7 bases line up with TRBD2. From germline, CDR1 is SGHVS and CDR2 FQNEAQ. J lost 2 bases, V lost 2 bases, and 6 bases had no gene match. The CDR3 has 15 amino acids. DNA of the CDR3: TGTGCCAGCAGCTTAACGGGAGGCGAGACCTACGAGCAGTACTTC. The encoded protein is CASSLTGGETYEQYF.

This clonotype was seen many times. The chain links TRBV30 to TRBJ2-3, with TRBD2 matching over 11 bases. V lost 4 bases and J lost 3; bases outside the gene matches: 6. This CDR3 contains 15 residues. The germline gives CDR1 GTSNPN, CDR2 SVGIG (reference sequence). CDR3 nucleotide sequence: TGTGCCTGGAACGATCTAGCGGGAGGAACAGATACGCAGTATTTT. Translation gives CAWNDLAGGTDTQYF.

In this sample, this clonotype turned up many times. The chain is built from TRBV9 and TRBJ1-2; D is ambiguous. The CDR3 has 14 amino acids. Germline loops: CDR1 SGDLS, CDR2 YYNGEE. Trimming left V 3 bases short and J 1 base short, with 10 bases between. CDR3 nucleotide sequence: TGTGCCAGCAGCGCCGCCGGAGTTAACTATGGCTACACCTTC. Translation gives CASSAAGVNYGYTF.

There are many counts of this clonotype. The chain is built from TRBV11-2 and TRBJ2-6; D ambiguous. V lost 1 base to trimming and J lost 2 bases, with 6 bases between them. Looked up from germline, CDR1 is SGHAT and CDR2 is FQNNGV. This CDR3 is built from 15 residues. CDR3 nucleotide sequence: TGTGCCAGCAGCTTAGTTGTCGCTGGGGCCAACGTCCTGACTTTC. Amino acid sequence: CASSLVVAGANVLTF.

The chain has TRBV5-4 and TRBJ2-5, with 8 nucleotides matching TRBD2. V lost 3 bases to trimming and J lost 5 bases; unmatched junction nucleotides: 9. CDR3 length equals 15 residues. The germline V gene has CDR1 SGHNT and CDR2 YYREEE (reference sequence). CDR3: CASSSTSGTRETQYF. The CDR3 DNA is TGTGCCAGCAGCTCAACTAGCGGAACTCGGGAGACCCAGTACTTC.

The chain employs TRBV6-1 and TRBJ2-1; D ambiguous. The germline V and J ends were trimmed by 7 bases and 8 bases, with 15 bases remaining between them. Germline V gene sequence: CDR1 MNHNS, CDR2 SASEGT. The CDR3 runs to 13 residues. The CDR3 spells CASKESSRDEQFF. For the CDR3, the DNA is TGTGCCAGCAAGGAGAGTAGCCGGGATGAGCAGTTCTTC.